This paragraph reports one T cell receptor beta chain. Its target is not known. V dropped 4 bases and J dropped 7; count of bases not matched to a gene: 4. CDR1 is SGHTA and CDR2 is FQGTGA in the germline V gene. The CDR3 runs 15 residues. This sample is part of a study of shared clonotypes between healthy human individuals. Study-wide context: Per donor, CD8 memory used one plate, CD8 naive used two, CD4 memory used three and CD4 naive used three. Broader study findings: A reduction in generation probabilities was seen for non-shared clonotypes relative to those shared by all four donors. A limitation of the genetic and exposure-history diversity represented arose from few donors.

Clones were sequenced by immunoSEQ multiplex PCR, and TCRdb holds only the in-frame ones, with some missing. Among over a million clones listed, approximately 76% were seen once. The source of this sequence is a man aged 18-30 years in good health. The sequenced material came from memory CD4+ T cells sorted from blood. Regarding subset: CD45RA-negative fraction. The chain uses TRBV7-3 and TRBJ1-6, with 10 bases that match TRBD1. This CDR3 is CASSWDRGANSPLHF. Here the CDR3 DNA reads TGTGCCAGCAGCTGGGACAGGGGCGCAAATTCACCCCTCCACTTT.